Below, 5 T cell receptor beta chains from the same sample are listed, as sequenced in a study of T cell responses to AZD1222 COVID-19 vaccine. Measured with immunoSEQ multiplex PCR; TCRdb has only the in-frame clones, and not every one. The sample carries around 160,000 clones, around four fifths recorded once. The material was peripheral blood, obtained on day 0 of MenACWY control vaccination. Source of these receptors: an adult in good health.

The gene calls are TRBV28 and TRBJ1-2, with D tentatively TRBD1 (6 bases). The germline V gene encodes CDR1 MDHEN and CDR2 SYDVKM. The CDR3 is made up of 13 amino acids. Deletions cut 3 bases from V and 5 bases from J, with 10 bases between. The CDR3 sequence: CASSLGTHYGYTF. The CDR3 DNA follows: TGTGCCAGCAGTTTGGGGACACATTATGGCTACACCTTC.

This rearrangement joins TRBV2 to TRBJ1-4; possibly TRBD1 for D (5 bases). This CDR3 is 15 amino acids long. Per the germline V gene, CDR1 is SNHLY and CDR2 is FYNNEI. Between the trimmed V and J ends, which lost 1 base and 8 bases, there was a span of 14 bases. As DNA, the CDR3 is TGTGCCAGCAGTGAAGGGGGACGCTTTGGGGAAAAACTGTTTTTT. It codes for CASSEGGRFGEKLFF.

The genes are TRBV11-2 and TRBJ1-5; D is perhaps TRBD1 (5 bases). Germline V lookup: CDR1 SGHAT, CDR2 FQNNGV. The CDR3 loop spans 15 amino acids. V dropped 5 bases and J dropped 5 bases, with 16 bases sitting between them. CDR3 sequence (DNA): TGTGCCAGCAGCACTACCGGGGCAAGGGATCAGCCCCAGCATTTT. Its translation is CASSTTGARDQPQHF.

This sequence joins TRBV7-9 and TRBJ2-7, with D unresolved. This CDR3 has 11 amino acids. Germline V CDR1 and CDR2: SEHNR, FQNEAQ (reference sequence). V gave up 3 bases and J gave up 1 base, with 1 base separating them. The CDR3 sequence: CASSFSYEQYF. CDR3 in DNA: TGTGCCAGCAGCTTTTCCTACGAGCAGTACTTC.

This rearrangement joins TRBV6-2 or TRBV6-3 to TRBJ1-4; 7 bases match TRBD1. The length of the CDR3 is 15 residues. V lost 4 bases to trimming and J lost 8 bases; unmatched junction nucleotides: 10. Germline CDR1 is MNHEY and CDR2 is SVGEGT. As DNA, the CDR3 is TGTGCCAGCAGTTCGTGGGACAGCTTCTGGGAAAAACTGTTTTTT. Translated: CASSSWDSFWEKLFF.